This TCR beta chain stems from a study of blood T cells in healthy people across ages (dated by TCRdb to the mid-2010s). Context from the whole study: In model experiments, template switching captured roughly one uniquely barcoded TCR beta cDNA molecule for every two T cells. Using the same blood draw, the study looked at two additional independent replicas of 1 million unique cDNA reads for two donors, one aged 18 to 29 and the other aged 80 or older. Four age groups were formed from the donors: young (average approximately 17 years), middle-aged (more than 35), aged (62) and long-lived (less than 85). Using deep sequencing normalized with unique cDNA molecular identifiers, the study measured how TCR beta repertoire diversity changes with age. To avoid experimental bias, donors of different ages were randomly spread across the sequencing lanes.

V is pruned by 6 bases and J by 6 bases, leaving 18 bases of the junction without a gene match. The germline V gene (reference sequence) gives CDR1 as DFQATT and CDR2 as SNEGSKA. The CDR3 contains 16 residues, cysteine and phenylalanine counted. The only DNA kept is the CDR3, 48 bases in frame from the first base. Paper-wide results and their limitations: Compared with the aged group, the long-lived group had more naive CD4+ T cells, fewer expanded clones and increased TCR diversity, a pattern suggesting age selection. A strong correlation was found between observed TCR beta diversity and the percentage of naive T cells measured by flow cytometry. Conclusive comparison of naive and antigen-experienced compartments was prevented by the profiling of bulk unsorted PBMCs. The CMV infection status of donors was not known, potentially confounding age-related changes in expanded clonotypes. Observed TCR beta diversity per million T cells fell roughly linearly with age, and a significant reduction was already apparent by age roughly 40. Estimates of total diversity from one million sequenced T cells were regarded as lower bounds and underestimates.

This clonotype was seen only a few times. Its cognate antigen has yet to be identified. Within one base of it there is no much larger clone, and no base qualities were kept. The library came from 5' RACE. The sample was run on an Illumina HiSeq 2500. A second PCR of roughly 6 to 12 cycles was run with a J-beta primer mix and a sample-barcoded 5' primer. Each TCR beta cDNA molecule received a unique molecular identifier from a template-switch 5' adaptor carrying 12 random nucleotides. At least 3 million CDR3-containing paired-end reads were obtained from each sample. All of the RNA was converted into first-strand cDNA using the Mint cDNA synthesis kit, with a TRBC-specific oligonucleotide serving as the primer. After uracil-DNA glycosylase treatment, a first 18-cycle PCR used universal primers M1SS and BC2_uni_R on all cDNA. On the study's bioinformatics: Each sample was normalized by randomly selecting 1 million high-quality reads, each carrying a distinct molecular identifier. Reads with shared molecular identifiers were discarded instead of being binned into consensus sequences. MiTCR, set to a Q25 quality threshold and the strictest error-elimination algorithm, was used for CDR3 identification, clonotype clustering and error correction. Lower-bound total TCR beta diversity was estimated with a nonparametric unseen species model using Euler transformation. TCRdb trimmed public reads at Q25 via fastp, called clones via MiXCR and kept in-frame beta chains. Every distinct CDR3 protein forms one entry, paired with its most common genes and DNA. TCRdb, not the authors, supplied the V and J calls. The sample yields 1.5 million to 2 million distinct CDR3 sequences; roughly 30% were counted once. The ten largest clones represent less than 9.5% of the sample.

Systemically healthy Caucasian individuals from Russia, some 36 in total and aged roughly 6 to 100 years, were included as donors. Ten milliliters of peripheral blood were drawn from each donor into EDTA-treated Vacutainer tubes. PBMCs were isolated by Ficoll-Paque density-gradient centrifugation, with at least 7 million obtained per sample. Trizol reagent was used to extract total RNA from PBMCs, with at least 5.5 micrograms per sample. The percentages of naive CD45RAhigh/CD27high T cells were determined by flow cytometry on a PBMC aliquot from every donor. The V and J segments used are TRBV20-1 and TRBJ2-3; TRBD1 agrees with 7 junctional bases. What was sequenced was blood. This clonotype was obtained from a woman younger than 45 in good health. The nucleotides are TGCAGTGCAACAAGTCCCGGGACAGCAACACGGGATACGCAGTATTTT. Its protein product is CSATSPGTATRDTQYF.